The rows below give T cell receptor beta chains drawn from one sample of a study of T cell repertoires in cytomegalovirus infection. From the reads, TCRdb called clonotypes with MiXCR, one entry per CDR3 protein. The sample contains around 530,000 distinct CDR3 sequences, more than 25% of which appear only once. The sample taken for sequencing was PBMCs. Every receptor here comes from a human donor in good health (CMV status not recorded). Some clones in this sample may be carry-over from other donors' samples. The conserved cysteine and the conserved F or W are not part of the CDR3 here.

TRBV4-3	TRBJ2-7	ASSQDATGTYEQY
TRBV7-2	TRBJ1-5	ASSLDRFQPQH
TRBV20-1	TRBJ2-7	SAGARRGSSYEQY
TRBV19	TRBJ1-6	ASWRGFHNSPLH
TRBV27	TRBJ1-2	ASSLSPGRSYGYT
TRBV10-3	TRBJ2-2	AARGEANTGELF
TRBV12-3/TRBV12-4	TRBJ2-3	ASSLATLSTDTQY
TRBV7-2	TRBJ1-2	ASSSGEAYGYT
TRBV29-1	TRBJ2-7	SVEGTGGSYEQY
TRBV7-2	TRBJ1-1	ASSRTGSPNTEAF
TRBV2	TRBJ2-7	ATLGTSNSYEQY
TRBV5-4	TRBJ2-3	ASSLLGPVADTQY
TRBV4-3	TRBJ2-6	ASSQLLAALSGANVLT
TRBV6-5	TRBJ1-1	ASQDSLNTEAF
TRBV28	TRBJ1-2	ASSSGVSYGYT
TRBV7-6	TRBJ2-6	ATGTGHSGANVLT
TRBV6-6	TRBJ1-5	ASSYPDQPQH
TRBV28	TRBJ1-5	ASSLMSQPQH
TRBV7-6	TRBJ2-3	ASSLGGQLSTDTQY
TRBV4-3	TRBJ2-1	ASSQEQAGVDNEQF
TRBV7-2	TRBJ1-4	ASSLVPGPNNEKLF
TRBV5-4	TRBJ2-7	ASSLEWAGGEQY
TRBV4-1	TRBJ2-2	ASSQARLAGGRELF
TRBV29-1	TRBJ2-5	SVPVAGSETQY
TRBV25-1	TRBJ1-5	ASSGTGESQPQH
TRBV4-1	TRBJ1-2	ASSQESAFNYGYT
TRBV7-2	TRBJ2-6	ASSLAWGGQGASGANVLT
TRBV11-2	TRBJ2-5	ASSLSGAGQGGQETQY
TRBV7-8	TRBJ2-5	ASSSRTSGRATGETQY
TRBV28	TRBJ1-2	ASSPRRDRPNYGYT
TRBV12-3/TRBV12-4	TRBJ2-1	ASSLRDGRSGNEQF
TRBV7-7	TRBJ2-1	ASSLGTSGAYNEQF
TRBV7-2	TRBJ2-2	ASSLSGNTGELF
TRBV18	TRBJ2-2	ASSLAGTGNTGELF
TRBV7-6	TRBJ2-7	ASSLRGPANYEQY
TRBV7-9	TRBJ2-1	ASSSINTGIHEQF
TRBV6-5	TRBJ1-1	ASSELRSTEAF
TRBV12-3/TRBV12-4	TRBJ1-1	ASSFGGGLAEAF
TRBV2	TRBJ2-3	ASSSPVAGVDTQY
TRBV7-2	TRBJ2-1	ASSLKWGPYNEQF
TRBV4-3	TRBJ1-2	ASSQDWTGRNYGYT
TRBV6-5	TRBJ1-1	ASSYYKGFRNTEAF
TRBV12-3/TRBV12-4	TRBJ1-3	ASNHRGPGNTIY
TRBV6-2/TRBV6-3	TRBJ1-1	ASSQPPPGGTEAF
TRBV2	TRBJ2-5	ASSLAGRERTQY
TRBV7-2	TRBJ2-4	ASSLGGGVSSKNIQY
TRBV7-6	TRBJ1-5	ASSLFYSNQPQH
TRBV9	TRBJ2-4	ASSVDPAKNIQY
TRBV7-2	TRBJ2-2	ASSWGLAGGLNTGELF
TRBV27	TRBJ2-7	ASSLKDYGYEQY
TRBV7-2	TRBJ2-1	ASSPRLAGGYNEQF
TRBV11-3	TRBJ2-1	ASSSRGLAGGPVDEQF
TRBV24-1	TRBJ1-2	ATSDTDRSNYGYT
TRBV12-3/TRBV12-4	TRBJ2-7	ASSFTLYEQY
TRBV4-1	TRBJ2-7	ASSQGTGWGEQY
TRBV6-1	TRBJ1-2	ASSETARNYGYT
TRBV7-9	TRBJ2-3	ASSLGGGIRDRTDTQY
TRBV4-1	TRBJ2-2	ASSQDKGPPGGGELF
TRBV11-3	TRBJ2-2	ASSFETGNTGELF
TRBV19	TRBJ1-5	ASWQGAGNQPQH